What follows are 29 T cell receptor beta chains derived from one specimen sequenced in a study of Ad26.COV2.S vaccination and SARS-CoV-2 variants (dated by TCRdb to the early 2020s). The treatment or condition label on this specimen signifies: about 20 received Ad26.COV2.S at low or high dose, single or two shots; several received placebo; per-sample allocation not given. Repertoires of vaccine and placebo recipients were sequenced from samples collected on day 63 after the first injection. The receptor library was made with the immunoSEQ multiplex PCR assay. TCRdb stores this immuneACCESS table with in-frame sequences only. Part of the clones is absent; in the studies checked, under half of the shortfall reflects unresolved V genes, and no reason is known for the rest. This sample gives some 500,000 clones in total; approximately 92% of them show up just once. Of the sample, about 2.5% falls within the top ten clones.

The sequences come from peripheral blood, collected in a trial of Ad26.COV2.S vaccine versus placebo. These receptors all come from a person aged 18-60 years who received the Ad26.COV2.S COVID-19 vaccine or a placebo.

J is TRBJ2-2 and V is TRBV9, with 7 positions matching TRBD2. V lost 0 bases, J lost 7 bases, and 9 bases stayed unmatched. The germline gives CDR1 SGDLS, CDR2 YYNGEE. The CDR3 is 16 amino acids. CDR3 loop: CASSVEGLGSNGELFF. DNA of the CDR3: TGTGCCAGCAGCGTAGAAGGACTAGGTAGCAACGGGGAGCTGTTTTTT.

This clone was seen a handful of times. The rearrangement links TRBV7-3 to TRBJ1-6; 7 nucleotides agree with TRBD1. Germline loops: CDR1 SGHTA, CDR2 FQGTGA. This CDR3 has 15 residues. Trimming at V came to 6 bases and at J to 5 bases, leaving 7 bases not matched to a gene. The CDR3 is CASSFTGAHNSPLHF. CDR3 sequence (DNA): TGTGCCAGCAGTTTTACAGGGGCTCATAATTCACCCCTCCACTTT. The complete variable domain, with remaining parts taken from reference TRBV7-3 and TRBJ1-6, reads GAGVSQTPSNKVTEKGKYVELRCDPISGHTALYWYRQSLGQGPEFLIYFQGTGAADDSGLPNDRFFAVRPEGSVSTLKIQRTERGDSAVYLCASSFTGAHNSPLHFGNGTRLTVT.

This clone came up a few times. This chain uses TRBV2 with TRBJ1-2, with 7 bases lining up with TRBD1. J lost 5 bases, V lost 9 bases, and 9 bases had no gene match. This CDR3 has 13 residues. Germline V gene sequence: CDR1 SNHLY, CDR2 FYNNEI. DNA of the CDR3: TGTGCCAGAAAACAGGGGACTTATTATGGCTACACCTTC. It is translated as CARKQGTYYGYTF.

This clone has only a few counts. V gene TRBV2 combines with J gene TRBJ2-3, with 7 bases aligning to TRBD1. Germline CDR1 is SNHLY and CDR2 is FYNNEI. Unmatched junction bases numbered 1, after V lost 8 bases and J lost 2 bases. CDR3 size: 12 residues. For the CDR3, the DNA is TGTGCCAGCGGGACAGTCACAGATACGCAGTATTTT. It is translated as CASGTVTDTQYF.

The gene calls are TRBV2 and TRBJ1-1; perhaps TRBD1 as D (5 bases). V lost 5 bases to trimming and J lost 5 bases, with 12 bases between them. The CDR3 is made up of 13 amino acids. Germline V gives CDR1 SNHLY, CDR2 FYNNEI. The DNA of the CDR3 is TGTGCCAGCAGTCAGGGCGGTGGGACTGAAGCTTTCTTT. Residues: CASSQGGGTEAFF.

The J gene is TRBJ1-1, the V gene TRBV7-9, with unresolved D. V was trimmed by 5 bases and J by 7 bases, leaving 14 bases between them. This CDR3 is built from 13 residues. Germline V gene data show CDR1 as SEHNR and CDR2 as FQNEAQ (reference sequence). The CDR3 sequence: CASSRRSAIEAFF. CDR3 DNA: TGTGCCAGCAGCCGGAGGAGCGCAATTGAAGCTTTCTTT.

The chain couples TRBV4-3 to TRBJ2-2, with unresolved D. V gave up 3 bases and J gave up 7 bases, with 12 bases separating them. CDR3 length: 14 amino acids. CDR1 LGHNA and CDR2 YSLEER come from the germline V gene. Written as DNA, the CDR3 is TGCGCCAGCAGCCAGTCAGACCTACTCGGGGAGCTGTTTTTT. Translated: CASSQSDLLGELFF.

The chain carries TRBV7-3 and TRBJ1-6; TRBD1 might be the D (6 bases). CDR3 length: 14 amino acids. The germline V and J ends were trimmed by 6 bases and 10 bases, with 16 bases remaining between them. Germline-derived CDR1 and CDR2 are SGHTA and FQGTGA. The CDR3, as DNA: TGTGCCAGCAGACGGACAGCCCCGGGGTCACCCCTCCACTTT. This codes for CASRRTAPGSPLHF.

The V and J genes are TRBV10-1 and TRBJ2-7; 8 bases are shared with TRBD2. This CDR3 has 18 amino acids. V lost 2 bases and J lost 7; bases outside the gene matches: 19. CDR1 is WNHNN and CDR2 is SYGVQD in the germline V gene (reference sequence). The DNA for the CDR3 is TGCGCCAGCAGTGAGAATTGGGTAGCGGGAATCCCCCCGAGGGAGCAGTACGTC. It translates to CASSENWVAGIPPREQYV.

The chain links TRBV7-2 to TRBJ2-2, with 9 positions matching TRBD1. The CDR3 runs to 15 residues. The junction had 1 base not matched to a gene; V was cut back by 1 base and J by 4 bases. Germline CDR1 is SGHTA and CDR2 is FQGNSA. The CDR3 loop is CASSLGDRATGELFF. The CDR3 DNA sequence: TGTGCCAGCAGCTTAGGGGACAGGGCCACCGGGGAGCTGTTTTTT.

The genes are TRBV6-6 and TRBJ2-5, with 8 bases matching TRBD2. The CDR3 length is 16 residues. The V and J ends lost 7 bases and 4 bases, in that order; junction bases with no gene match: 14. CDR1 and CDR2 (germline): MNHNY, SVGAGI (reference sequence). The CDR3 loop reads CASTFGGGPPTETQYF. The CDR3 DNA reads TGTGCCAGCACATTCGGCGGGGGGCCGCCGACAGAGACCCAGTACTTC.

V usage is TRBV2 and J usage is TRBJ2-4, with 10 bases lining up with TRBD1. Germline lookup yields CDR1 SNHLY and CDR2 FYNNEI. V was clipped by 5 bases and J by 8 bases; unmatched bases: 6. The CDR3 covers 14 residues. The CDR3 sequence: CASSRQGAYDIQYF. In DNA, the CDR3 is TGTGCCAGCAGTAGACAGGGGGCATATGACATTCAGTACTTC.

The gene calls are TRBV2 and TRBJ1-1; no firm D call. Trimming pared 1 base from V and 1 base from J, leaving 7 bases between. The CDR3 is 14 residues long. From germline, CDR1 is SNHLY and CDR2 FYNNEI. CDR3 protein: CASSEGPGNTEAFF. In nucleotides, the CDR3 is TGTGCCAGCAGTGAAGGCCCCGGGAACACTGAAGCTTTCTTT.

The J gene is TRBJ1-1, the V gene TRBV9; possible D gene TRBD1, 5 bases. Germline loops: CDR1 SGDLS, CDR2 YYNGEE. V was pared by 4 bases and J by 4 bases, with 17 bases between. This CDR3 is built from 15 residues. The CDR3 DNA follows: TGTGCCAGCAGCTCCTCCCGGGGGACTGCCACTGAAGCTTTCTTT. It encodes CASSSSRGTATEAFF.

The V and J genes are TRBV2 and TRBJ1-6, with D unresolved. This CDR3 region has 13 residues. The germline V gene has CDR1 SNHLY and CDR2 FYNNEI. V dropped 4 bases and J dropped 2 bases, with 3 bases sitting between them. CDR3 loop: CASSGPYNSPLHF. Written as DNA, the CDR3 is TGTGCCAGCAGTGGACCCTATAATTCACCCCTCCACTTT. Full variable domain (remainder filled in from reference TRBV2 and TRBJ1-6): EPEVTQTPSHQVTQMGQEVILRCVPISNHLYFYWYRQILGQKVEFLVSFYNNEISEKSEIFDDQFSVERPDGSNFTLKIRSTKLEDSAMYFCASSGPYNSPLHFGNGTRLTVT.

This chain links TRBV9 with TRBJ1-3; D remains unclear. CDR3 length: 15 amino acids. From germline, CDR1 is SGDLS and CDR2 YYNGEE. Between the trimmed V and J ends, which lost 0 bases and 8 bases, there was a span of 15 bases. The CDR3 loop reads CASSVGGQSQDTIYF. The CDR3 DNA reads TGTGCCAGCAGCGTAGGTGGCCAGTCACAAGACACCATATATTTT.

The rearrangement links TRBV11-3 to TRBJ1-4; D gene uncertain. The CDR3 has 15 residues. Per the germline V gene, CDR1 is SGHNT and CDR2 is YENEEA. With 5 bases removed from V and 3 bases from J, the gap between germline ends came to 13 bases. The CDR3 DNA follows: TGTGCCAGCAGCGCCATATTTCGGCCTAATGAAAAACTGTTTTTT. This translates into CASSAIFRPNEKLFF.

This sequence joins TRBV5-1 and TRBJ2-5; 10 bases are a match to TRBD2. Germline CDR1 is SGHRS and CDR2 is YFSETQ. Losses at the gene ends were 7 bases for V and 0 bases for J; bases not matched to a gene: 6. This CDR3 is 15 amino acids long. The CDR3 reads CASALGLADQETQYF. The CDR3 DNA follows: TGCGCCAGCGCCCTCGGACTAGCGGACCAAGAGACCCAGTACTTC.

The chain employs TRBV9 and TRBJ2-3; D is ambiguous. Trimming cost V 4 bases and J 6 bases, with 9 bases left between them. The CDR3 spans 12 residues. Germline V gene sequence: CDR1 SGDLS, CDR2 YYNGEE. CDR3 loop: CASSPDRDTQYF. CDR3 DNA sequence: TGTGCCAGCAGCCCGGATAGGGATACGCAGTATTTT.

The chain combines TRBV5-1 with TRBJ2-1; D is possibly TRBD1 (6 bases). The ends were cut back, 6 bases at V and 1 base at J, with 14 bases in the middle. CDR1 is SGHRS, CDR2 YFSETQ, per germline. The length of the CDR3 is 15 residues. This CDR3 is CASNPDRPSYNEQFF. CDR3 DNA: TGCGCCAGCAACCCCGACAGGCCTTCCTACAATGAGCAGTTCTTC.

The chain's CDR3 is CASSNRTRPDTQYF. The DNA of the CDR3 is TGTGCCAGTAGTAATCGGACCCGCCCAGATACGCAGTATTTT. This chain links TRBV19 with TRBJ2-3; D gene unclear. V lost 4 bases and J lost 4, with 12 bases in between. CDR1 and CDR2 (germline): LNHDA, SQIVND (reference sequence). The CDR3 contains 14 residues.

The genes are TRBV6-2 or TRBV6-3 and TRBJ2-5; perhaps TRBD1 as D (5 bases). The germline V gene encodes CDR1 MNHEY and CDR2 SVGEGT. The CDR3 loop spans 16 amino acids. Trimming removed 5 bases from V and 2 bases from J, with 18 bases in between. CDR3 residues: CASSILPGRDQETQYF. For the CDR3, the DNA is TGTGCCAGCAGTATTCTTCCTGGCAGGGATCAAGAGACCCAGTACTTC.

This chain connects TRBV18 to TRBJ2-6; TRBD1 might be the D (6 bases). CDR3 length: 15 amino acids. V was clipped by 3 bases and J by 3 bases, with 9 bases between them. Germline CDR1 KGHSH, CDR2 LQKENI. This chain's CDR3 is CASSPYRVGANVLTF. In nucleotides, the CDR3 is TGTGCCAGCTCACCTTACAGGGTTGGGGCCAACGTCCTGACTTTC.

The chain employs TRBV2 and TRBJ1-6, with a weak D call TRBD1 (5 bases). V was cut by 7 bases and J by 5 bases, with 9 bases left in between. CDR1 SNHLY and CDR2 FYNNEI come from the germline V gene. This CDR3 has 13 amino acids. The DNA of the CDR3 is TGTGCCAGCACCAGGGTTAATAATTCACCCCTCCACTTT. Translation gives CASTRVNNSPLHF.

This chain joins TRBV6-1 and TRBJ2-6; D gene ambiguous. The CDR3 contains 15 residues. V lost 2 bases and J lost 0, with 5 bases in between. Germline V CDR1 and CDR2: MNHNS, SASEGT. DNA of the CDR3: TGTGCCAGCAGTGAACGGGCCTCTGGGGCCAACGTCCTGACTTTC. Residues: CASSERASGANVLTF.

The V and J genes are TRBV19 and TRBJ1-5; maybe TRBD1 (6 bases). Germline V CDR1 and CDR2: LNHDA, SQIVND (reference sequence). V lost 11 bases, J lost 1 base, and 12 bases lay in between. This CDR3 region has 13 residues. The CDR3, as DNA: TGTGCCTCCGGGGGCCCCAGCAATCAGCCCCAGCATTTT. Its translation: CASGGPSNQPQHF.

A single count supports this clone. The chain recombines TRBV7-9 with TRBJ1-4; D might be TRBD1 (6 bases). CDR3 length equals 13 residues. Trimming cost V 5 bases and J 5 bases, with 9 bases left between them. Germline V lookup: CDR1 SEHNR, CDR2 FQNEAQ (reference sequence). The CDR3 DNA reads as TGTGCCAGCAGCCAGGGGTTGAATGAAAAACTGTTTTTT. Its protein is CASSQGLNEKLFF. The full variable domain, completed using reference TRBV7-9 and TRBJ1-4, is DTGVSQNPRHKITKRGQNVTFRCDPISEHNRLYWYRQTLGQGPEFLTYFQNEAQLEKSRLLSDRFSAERPKGSFSTLEIQRTEQGDSAMYLCASSQGLNEKLFFGSGTQLSVL.

About this clone itself: This sample includes further DNA sequences coding for the same CDR3. The CDR3 DNA reads TGCGCCAGCAGCCAGGACGGGAACTATGGCTACACCTTC. Its protein is CASSQDGNYGYTF. V is TRBV4-3 and J is TRBJ1-2; D gene uncertain. The V end lost 3 bases, the J end lost 2 bases, and 7 bases lay between the germline ends. The CDR3 has 13 amino acids. Germline-derived CDR1 and CDR2 are LGHNA and YSLEER.

This clone occurred once. This chain connects TRBV18 to TRBJ1-6, with D possibly matching TRBD1 (5 bases). V dropped 5 bases and J dropped 10 bases, with 18 bases sitting between them. Germline values: CDR1 KGHSH, CDR2 LQKENI. There are 15 residues in the CDR3. The CDR3 nucleotides read TGTGCCAGCTCAACACGGGGCGATTTCGGATCACCCCTCCACTTT. Protein product: CASSTRGDFGSPLHF.